The T cell receptor (beta chain) described here comes from a study of blood T cell repertoires in COVID-19. Sequencing used immunoSEQ multiplex PCR; TCRdb keeps in-frame clones, though not all of them. The data show a few hundred thousand clones, about 85% seen once. The CDR3 runs to 15 residues. Trimming pared 2 bases from V and 5 bases from J, leaving 13 bases between. Per germline, CDR1 SGHTA and CDR2 FQGTGA. Sequences were obtained from peripheral blood. This TCR was sampled from a human donor with COVID-19, enrolled during active disease. The donor label of this sample is uncertain. The chain is built from TRBV7-3 and TRBJ2-1; maybe TRBD2 (6 bases). The DNA for the CDR3 is TGTGCCAGCAGCTTATCGGGAGCCCGTAACAATGAGCAGTTCTTC. Translation gives CASSLSGARNNEQFF. The variable domain in full, with the rest retrieved from reference TRBV7-3 and TRBJ2-1, is GAGVSQTPSNKVTEKGKYVELRCDPISGHTALYWYRQSLGQGPEFLIYFQGTGAADDSGLPNDRFFAVRPEGSVSTLKIQRTERGDSAVYLCASSLSGARNNEQFFGPGTRLTVL.